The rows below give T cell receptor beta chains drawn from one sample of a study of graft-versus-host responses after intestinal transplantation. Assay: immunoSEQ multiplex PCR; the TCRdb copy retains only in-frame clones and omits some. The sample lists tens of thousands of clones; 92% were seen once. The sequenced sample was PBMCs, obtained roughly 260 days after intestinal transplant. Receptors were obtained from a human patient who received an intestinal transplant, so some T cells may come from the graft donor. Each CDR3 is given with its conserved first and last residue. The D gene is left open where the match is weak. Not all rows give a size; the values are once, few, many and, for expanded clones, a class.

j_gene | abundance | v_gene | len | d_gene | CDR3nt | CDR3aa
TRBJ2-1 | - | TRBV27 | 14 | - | TGTGCCAGCAGTTTATTATTAGAGAACAATGAGCAGTTCTTC | CASSLLLENNEQFF
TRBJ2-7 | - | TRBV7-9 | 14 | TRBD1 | TGTGCCAGCAGCCAAGGGGGACAGAGCTACGAGCAGTACTTC | CASSQGGQSYEQYF
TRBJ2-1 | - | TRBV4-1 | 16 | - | TGCGCCAGCAGCCAAACCTGGGACCACTCCTACAATGAGCAGTTCTTC | CASSQTWDHSYNEQFF
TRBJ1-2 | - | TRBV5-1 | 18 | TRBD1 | TGCGCCAGCAGCCAGAGGACAGGGGCCACAAATCGCAACTATGGCTACACCTTC | CASSQRTGATNRNYGYTF
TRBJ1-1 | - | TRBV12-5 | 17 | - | TGTGCTAGTGGTTTGGTTGGGGGCCAGGGCCAGAACACTGAAGCTTTCTTT | CASGLVGGQGQNTEAFF
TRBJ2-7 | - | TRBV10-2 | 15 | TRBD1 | TGCGCCAGCAGTGAACCCGGGACAGCAACCTACGAGCAGTACTTC | CASSEPGTATYEQYF
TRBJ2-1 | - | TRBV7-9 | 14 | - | TGTGCCAGCAGCTCTCTAGCGCAGTACAATGAGCAGTTCTTC | CASSSLAQYNEQFF
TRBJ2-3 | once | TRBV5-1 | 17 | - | TGCGCCAGCAGCCAAATAAACCGGGCCAGAAGCACAGATACGCAGTATTTT | CASSQINRARSTDTQYF
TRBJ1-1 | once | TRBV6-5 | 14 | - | TGTGCCAGCAGCCAGCCTTTTGGGAACACTGAAGCTTTCTTT | CASSQPFGNTEAFF
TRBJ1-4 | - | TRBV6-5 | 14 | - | TGTGCCAGCAGTTACTCGATGCCTTATGAAAAACTGTTTTTT | CASSYSMPYEKLFF
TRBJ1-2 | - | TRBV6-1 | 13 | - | TGTGCCAGCAGTGAATGGGACGCCTATGGCTACACCTTC | CASSEWDAYGYTF
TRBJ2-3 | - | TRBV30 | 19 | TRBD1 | TGTGCCTGGAGTGTACCTTCGGGACAGGGGGCGCGTTGGGCAGATACGCAGTATTTT | CAWSVPSGQGARWADTQYF
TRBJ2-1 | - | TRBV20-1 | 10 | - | TGCAGTGCTACGTACGGTGAGCAGTTCTTC | CSATYGEQFF
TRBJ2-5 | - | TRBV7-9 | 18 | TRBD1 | TGTGCCAGCAGCTTAGGCTCCTGGACAGGGGTGGAACAAGAGACCCAGTACTTC | CASSLGSWTGVEQETQYF
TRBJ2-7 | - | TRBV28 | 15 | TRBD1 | TGTGCCAGCACCCCCGGCGGGACAGGGTTCTACGAGCAGTACTTC | CASTPGGTGFYEQYF
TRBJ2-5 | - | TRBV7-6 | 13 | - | TGTGCCAGCAGCTCTCGTCGTAGAGAGACCCAGTACTTC | CASSSRRRETQYF
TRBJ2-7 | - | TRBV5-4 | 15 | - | TGTGCCAGCAGCTTGGCTGGGCGGAGGGACTACGAGCAGTACTTC | CASSLAGRRDYEQYF
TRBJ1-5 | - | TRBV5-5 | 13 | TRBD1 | TGTGCCAGCAGCCCTGACAGGGATCAGCCCCAGCATTTT | CASSPDRDQPQHF
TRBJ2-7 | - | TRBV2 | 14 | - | TGTGCCAGCAGTGACCTCTCTGGATACTACGAGCAGTACTTC | CASSDLSGYYEQYF
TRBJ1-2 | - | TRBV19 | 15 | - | TGTGCCAGTACCGACTTCAGGGGCGCGGGTTTTGGCTACACCTTC | CASTDFRGAGFGYTF
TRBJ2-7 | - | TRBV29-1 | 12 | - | TGCAGCACCGCTGACGAGTCCTACGAGCAGTACTTC | CSTADESYEQYF
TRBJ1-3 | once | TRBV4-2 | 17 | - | TGTGCCAGCAGCCAAGATCTATTCAGGGGTTCTGGAAACACCATATATTTT | CASSQDLFRGSGNTIYF
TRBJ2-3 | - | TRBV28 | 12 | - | TGTGCCAGCAGTTTACAGCGACATACGCAGTATTTT | CASSLQRHTQYF
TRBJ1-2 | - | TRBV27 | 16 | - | TGTGCCAGCAGTTTATCTGGGACGGATGATAACTATGGCTACACCTTC | CASSLSGTDDNYGYTF
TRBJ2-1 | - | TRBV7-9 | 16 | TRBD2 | TGTGCCAGCACTAGCAGCGGGAGCGGGTCCTACAATGAGCAGTTCTTC | CASTSSGSGSYNEQFF
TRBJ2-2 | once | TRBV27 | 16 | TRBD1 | TGTGCCAGCACCACCGGGACAGGGCGGCGCACCGGGGAGCTGTTTTTT | CASTTGTGRRTGELFF
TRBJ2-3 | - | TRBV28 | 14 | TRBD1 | TGTGCCAGCAGTTACGACAGGGGTACAGATACGCAGTATTTT | CASSYDRGTDTQYF
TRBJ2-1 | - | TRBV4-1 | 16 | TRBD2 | TGCGCCAGCAGTCCCTTAGCGGGAGTAAGTGGAAATGAGCAGTTCTTC | CASSPLAGVSGNEQFF
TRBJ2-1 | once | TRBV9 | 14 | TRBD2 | TGTGCCAGCAGCGTCAGGACTAGCGGGAGTGAGCAGTTCTTC | CASSVRTSGSEQFF
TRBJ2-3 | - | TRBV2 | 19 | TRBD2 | TGTGCCAGCAGTGAAAGTATACTAGCGGGAGGGTATACGGCAGATACGCAGTATTTT | CASSESILAGGYTADTQYF
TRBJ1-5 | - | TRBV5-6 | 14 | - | TGTGCCAGCAGCTTCAAGTGGGCCAATCAGCCCCAGCATTTT | CASSFKWANQPQHF
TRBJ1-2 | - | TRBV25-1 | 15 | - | TGTGCCAGCAGTGAGAGTGGAGCTTTCGACTATGGCTACACCTTC | CASSESGAFDYGYTF
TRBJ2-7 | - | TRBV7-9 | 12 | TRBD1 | TGTGCCAGCAGCACAAACAGGGGCGAGCAGTACTTC | CASSTNRGEQYF
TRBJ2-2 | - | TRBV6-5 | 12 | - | TGTGCCAGTAGAGGTTCCACCGGGGAGCTGTTTTTT | CASRGSTGELFF
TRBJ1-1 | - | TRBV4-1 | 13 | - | TGCGCCAGCAGCCAAGATCGAGAGTATTTAGCTTTCTTT | CASSQDREYLAFF
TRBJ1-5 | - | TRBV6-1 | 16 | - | TGTGCCAGCAGTGAAGAAGAGTTCGGCTCAAATCAGCCCCAGCATTTT | CASSEEEFGSNQPQHF
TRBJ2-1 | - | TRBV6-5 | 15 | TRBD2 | TGTGCCAGCAGTCCCCCGGGACTAGCGGGCAATGAGCAGTTCTTC | CASSPPGLAGNEQFF
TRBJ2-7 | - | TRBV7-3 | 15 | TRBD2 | TGTGCCAGCAGCTTAGTAACTAGCGGCAACTACGAGCAGTACTTC | CASSLVTSGNYEQYF
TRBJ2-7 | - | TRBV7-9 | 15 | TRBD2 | TGTGCCAGCAGCTTAGTGACTAGCGGGAGCCACGAGCAGTACTTC | CASSLVTSGSHEQYF
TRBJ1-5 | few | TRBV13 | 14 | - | TGTGCCAGCAGCTTAGGACACCGCAATCAGCCCCAGCATTTT | CASSLGHRNQPQHF
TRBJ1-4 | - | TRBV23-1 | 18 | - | TGCGCCAGCAGCTACCGTACAATAGGGCCCTATAAGAATGAAAAACTGTTTTTT | CASSYRTIGPYKNEKLFF
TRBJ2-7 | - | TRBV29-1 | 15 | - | TGCAGCGTTGGCTTGGACGGGGTTGTGGTGAAGGAGCAGTACTTC | CSVGLDGVVVKEQYF
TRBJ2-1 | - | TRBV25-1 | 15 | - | TGTGCCAGCAGTGAATTAGTCGCCCCGGGCGATGAGCAGTTCTTC | CASSELVAPGDEQFF
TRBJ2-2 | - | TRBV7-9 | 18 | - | TGTGCCAGCAGCTTCCAGCAACAGGGACCTTCGAACACCGGGGAGCTGTTTTTT | CASSFQQQGPSNTGELFF
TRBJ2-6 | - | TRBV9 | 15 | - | TGTGCCAGCAGCTTCCGTGCCTCTGGGGCCAACGTCCTGACTTTC | CASSFRASGANVLTF
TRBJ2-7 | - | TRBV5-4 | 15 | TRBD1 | TGTGCCAGCAGCTTGCGATCCGGGACAGGGGAGGAGCAGTACTTC | CASSLRSGTGEEQYF
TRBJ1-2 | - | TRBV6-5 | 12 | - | TGTGCCAGCAGTTACGAAGGGGACGGCTACACCTTC | CASSYEGDGYTF
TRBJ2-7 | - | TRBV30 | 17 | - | TGTGCCTGGAGTGTACTCCCAGGCGGAGGGCCCTCTTACGAGCAGTACTTC | CAWSVLPGGGPSYEQYF